This section outlines one TCR beta chain sequence together with its context. No antigen is known for it. CDR1 is SNHLY, CDR2 FYNNEI, per germline. V lost 7 bases, J lost 8 bases, and 16 bases lay in between. The CDR3 has 13 residues. This specimen comes from a study of CD8+CD57+ T cells in acquired aplastic anemia. As for the study in general: Average DNA yield from sorted CD4+ and CD8+ cells was approximately 3 ug.

Notes on the study in general: Found in both controls and patients were some 31 CD8+ CDR3 sequences.

Those patients picked for sequencing had displayed CD8+CD57+ cell expansion on flow cytometry. Genomic DNA, serving as template, underwent TCR beta VDJ and CDR3 profiling. Using its own MiXCR run on the reads, TCRdb lists one record per CDR3 protein. The sample holds more than 150,000 distinct CDR3 sequences, about half seen once. The gene calls are TRBV2 and TRBJ2-3; the D call may be TRBD1 or TRBD2 (5 bases each). Sequenced input: sorted CD4+, CD8+, or CD8+CD57+ T cells (not recorded which) from PBMCs. This receptor was identified in a human donor with aplastic anemia. The CDR3 region has the DNA TGTGCCAGCAACGGGGCGGACACAACTACGCAGTATTTT. This translates into CASNGADTTTQYF.